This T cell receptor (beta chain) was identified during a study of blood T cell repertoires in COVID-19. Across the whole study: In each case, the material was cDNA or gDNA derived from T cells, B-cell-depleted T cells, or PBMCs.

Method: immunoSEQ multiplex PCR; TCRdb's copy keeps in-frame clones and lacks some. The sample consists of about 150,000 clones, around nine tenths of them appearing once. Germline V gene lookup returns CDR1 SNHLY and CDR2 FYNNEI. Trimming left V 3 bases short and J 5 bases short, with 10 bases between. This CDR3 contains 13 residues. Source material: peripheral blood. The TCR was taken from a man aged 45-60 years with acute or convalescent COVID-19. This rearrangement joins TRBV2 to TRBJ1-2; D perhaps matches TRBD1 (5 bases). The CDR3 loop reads CASSEQGSYGYTF. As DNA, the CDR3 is TGTGCCAGCAGTGAGCAGGGCAGTTATGGCTACACCTTC.